This is a list of T cell receptor beta chains from one sample in a study of blood T cells in healthy people across ages. TCRdb re-called the 5' RACE reads with MiXCR, one entry per CDR3 protein. The data show approximately 2,000,000 distinct CDR3 sequences, roughly two fifths seen once. Sequencing was performed on blood. These receptors all stem from a human donor in good health. The CDR3 runs from the conserved cysteine through the conserved F or W. A D gene is named only where the DNA matches it firmly. Part of the rows lack a size; the others show once, few, many or a class for expanded clones.

>few|TRBJ2-5|.|TRBV7-2
CASSLQLGVGETQYF
TGTGCCAGCAGCTTACAGCTTGGGGTAGGGGAGACCCAGTACTTC
>.|TRBJ2-4|TRBD2|TRBV4-3
CASSQGVGGGPYNEQYF
TGCGCCAGCAGCCAAGGGGTTGGGGGGGGACCCTACAATGAGCAGTACTTC
>.|TRBJ2-1|.|TRBV15
CATSRVDPRRDEQFF
TGTGCCACCAGCAGAGTGGATCCTCGGCGGGATGAGCAGTTCTTC
>few|TRBJ1-2|.|TRBV4-2
CASSQELIDKVGNYGYTF
TGTGCCAGCAGCCAAGAGTTGATTGACAAGGTCGGGAACTATGGCTACACCTTC
>.|TRBJ1-5|.|TRBV6-1
CASRLLQAGYNQPQHF
TGTGCCAGCAGACTTTTACAGGCCGGATACAATCAGCCCCAGCATTTT
>few|TRBJ1-5|.|TRBV6-2/TRBV6-3
CASSSSGDEGQPQHF
TGTGCCAGCAGTTCGTCCGGGGATGAGGGTCAGCCCCAGCATTTT
>.|TRBJ2-7|.|TRBV4-1
CTSSQDLRQQRPTSSTSVEQYF
.
>few|TRBJ2-1|TRBD2|TRBV5-4
CASSSKTDGGATSYNEQFF
TGTGCCAGCAGTTCTAAGACTGACGGGGGGGCAACATCCTACAATGAGCAGTTCTTC
>few|TRBJ2-3|.|TRBV29-1
CSAITTDTQYF
TGCAGCGCGATTACCACAGATACGCAGTATTTT
>few|TRBJ1-2|.|TRBV20-1
CSATTKLSYTF
TGCAGTGCTACTACGAAACTGAGCTACACCTTC
>.|TRBJ2-5|.|TRBV9
CASSVGQLQGTQYF
TGTGCCAGCAGCGTTGGACAGCTTCAAGGGACCCAGTACTTC
>.|TRBJ2-5|.|TRBV5-1
CASSVLQTGSGEQYF
TGCGCCAGCAGCGTACTACAGACAGGGTCGGGGGAGCAGTACTTC